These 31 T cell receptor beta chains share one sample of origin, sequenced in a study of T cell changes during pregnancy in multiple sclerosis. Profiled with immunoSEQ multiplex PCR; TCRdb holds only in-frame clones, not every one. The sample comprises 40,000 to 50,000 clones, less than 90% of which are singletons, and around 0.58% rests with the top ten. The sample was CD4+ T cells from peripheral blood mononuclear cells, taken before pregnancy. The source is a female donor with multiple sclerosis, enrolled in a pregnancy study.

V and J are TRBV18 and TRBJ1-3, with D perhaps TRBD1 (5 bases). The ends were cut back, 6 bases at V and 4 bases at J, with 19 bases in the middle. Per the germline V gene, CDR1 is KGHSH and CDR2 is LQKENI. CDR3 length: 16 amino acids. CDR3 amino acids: CASSPGTPSSGNTIYF. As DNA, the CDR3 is TGTGCCAGCTCCCCCGGGACTCCTTCGTCCGGAAACACCATATATTTT.

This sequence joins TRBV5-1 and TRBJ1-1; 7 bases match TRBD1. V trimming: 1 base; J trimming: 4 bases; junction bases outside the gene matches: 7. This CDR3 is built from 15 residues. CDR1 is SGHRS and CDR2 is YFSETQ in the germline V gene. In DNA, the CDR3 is TGCGCCAGCAGCTTGACAGGGGTGGCGGGCACTGAAGCTTTCTTT. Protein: CASSLTGVAGTEAFF.

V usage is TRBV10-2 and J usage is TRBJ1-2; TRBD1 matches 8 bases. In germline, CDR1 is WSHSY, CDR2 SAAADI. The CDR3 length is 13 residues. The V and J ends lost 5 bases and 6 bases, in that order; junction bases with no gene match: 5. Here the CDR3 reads CASSHQGANGYTF. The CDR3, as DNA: TGCGCCAGCAGTCATCAGGGGGCTAATGGCTACACCTTC.

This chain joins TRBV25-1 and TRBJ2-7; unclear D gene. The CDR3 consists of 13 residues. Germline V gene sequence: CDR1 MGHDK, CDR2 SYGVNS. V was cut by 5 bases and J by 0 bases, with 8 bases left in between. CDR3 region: CASSPGSSYEQYF. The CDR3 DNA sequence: TGTGCCAGCAGTCCAGGAAGCTCCTACGAGCAGTACTTC.

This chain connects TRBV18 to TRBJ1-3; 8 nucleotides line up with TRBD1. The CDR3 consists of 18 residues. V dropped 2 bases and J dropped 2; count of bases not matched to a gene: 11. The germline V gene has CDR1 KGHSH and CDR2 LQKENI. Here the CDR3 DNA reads TGTGCCAGCTCACCAACTCACAGGGGGACAGTGGCTGGAAACACCATATATTTT. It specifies CASSPTHRGTVAGNTIYF.

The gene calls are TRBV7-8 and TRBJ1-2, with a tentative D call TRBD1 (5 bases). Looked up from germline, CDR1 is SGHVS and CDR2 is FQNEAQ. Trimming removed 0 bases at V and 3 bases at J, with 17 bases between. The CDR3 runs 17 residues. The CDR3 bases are TGTGCCAGCAGCTTAGCGGGGCAGGGTGGGTTTTACTATGGCTACACCTTC. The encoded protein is CASSLAGQGGFYYGYTF.

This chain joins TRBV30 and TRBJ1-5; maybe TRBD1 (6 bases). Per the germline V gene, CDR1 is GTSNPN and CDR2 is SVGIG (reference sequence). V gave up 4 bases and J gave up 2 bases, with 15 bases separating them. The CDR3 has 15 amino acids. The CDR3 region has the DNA TGTGCCTGGACTCGCCCGGACAGCCGCAATCAGCCCCAGCATTTT. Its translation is CAWTRPDSRNQPQHF.

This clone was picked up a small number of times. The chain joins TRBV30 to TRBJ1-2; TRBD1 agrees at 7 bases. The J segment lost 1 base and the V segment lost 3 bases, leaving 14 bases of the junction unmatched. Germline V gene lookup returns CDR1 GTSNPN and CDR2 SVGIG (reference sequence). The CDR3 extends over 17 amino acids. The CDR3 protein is CAWRGTGERKYNYGYTF. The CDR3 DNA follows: TGTGCCTGGAGGGGAACAGGGGAAAGAAAATATAACTATGGCTACACCTTC.

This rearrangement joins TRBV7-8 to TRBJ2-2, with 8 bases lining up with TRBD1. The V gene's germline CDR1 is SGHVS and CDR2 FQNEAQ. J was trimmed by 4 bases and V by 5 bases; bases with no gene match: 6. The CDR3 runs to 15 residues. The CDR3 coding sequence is TGTGCCAGCAGCACCAGACAGGGGACCACCGGGGAGCTGTTTTTT. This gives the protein CASSTRQGTTGELFF.

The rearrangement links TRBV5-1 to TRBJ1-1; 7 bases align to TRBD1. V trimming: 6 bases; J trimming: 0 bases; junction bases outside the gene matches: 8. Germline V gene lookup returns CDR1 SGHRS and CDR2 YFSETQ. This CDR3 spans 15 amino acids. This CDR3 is CASIRDSSMNTEAFF. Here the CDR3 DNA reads TGCGCCAGCATCCGGGACAGTAGTATGAACACTGAAGCTTTCTTT. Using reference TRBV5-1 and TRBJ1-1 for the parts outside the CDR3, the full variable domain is KAGVTQTPRYLIKTRGQQVTLSCSPISGHRSVSWYQQTPGQGLQFLFEYFSETQRNKGNFPGRFSGRQFSNSRSEMNVSTLELGDSALYLCASIRDSSMNTEAFFGQGTRLTVV.

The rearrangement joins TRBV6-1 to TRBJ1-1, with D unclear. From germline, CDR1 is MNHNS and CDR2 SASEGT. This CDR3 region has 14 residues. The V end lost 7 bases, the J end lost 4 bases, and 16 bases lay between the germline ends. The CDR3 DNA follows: TGTGCCAGCACCAGATGGGAGGGTGGCACTGAAGCTTTCTTT. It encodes CASTRWEGGTEAFF.

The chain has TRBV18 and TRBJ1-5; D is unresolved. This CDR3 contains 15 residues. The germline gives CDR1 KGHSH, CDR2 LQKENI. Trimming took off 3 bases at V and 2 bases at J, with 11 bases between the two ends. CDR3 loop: CASSPQRVGNQPQHF. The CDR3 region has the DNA TGTGCCAGCTCACCTCAGCGGGTAGGCAATCAGCCCCAGCATTTT.

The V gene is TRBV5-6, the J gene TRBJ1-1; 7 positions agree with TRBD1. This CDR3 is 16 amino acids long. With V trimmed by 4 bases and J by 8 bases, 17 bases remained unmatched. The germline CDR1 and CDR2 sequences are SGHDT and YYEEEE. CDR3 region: CASSLTAQGIIYEAFF. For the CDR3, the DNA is TGTGCCAGCAGCCTCACCGCACAGGGGATAATTTACGAAGCTTTCTTT.

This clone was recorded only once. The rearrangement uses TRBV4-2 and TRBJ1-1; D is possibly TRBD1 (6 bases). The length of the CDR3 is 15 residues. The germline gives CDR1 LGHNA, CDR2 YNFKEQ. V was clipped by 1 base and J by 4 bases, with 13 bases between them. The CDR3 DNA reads TGTGCCAGCAGCCAAGCTGAGCGGGGGGCCACTGAAGCTTTCTTT. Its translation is CASSQAERGATEAFF.

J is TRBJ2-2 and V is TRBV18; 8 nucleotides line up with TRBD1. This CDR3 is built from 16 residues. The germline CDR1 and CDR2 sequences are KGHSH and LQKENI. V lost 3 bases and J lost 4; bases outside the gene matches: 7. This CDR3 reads CASSPGQGTITGELFF. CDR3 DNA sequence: TGTGCCAGCTCACCTGGACAGGGCACTATCACCGGGGAGCTGTTTTTT.

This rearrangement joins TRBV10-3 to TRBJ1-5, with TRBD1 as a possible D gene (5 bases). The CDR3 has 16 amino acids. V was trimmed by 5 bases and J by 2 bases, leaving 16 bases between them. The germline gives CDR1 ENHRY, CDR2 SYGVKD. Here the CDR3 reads CAISSLWGVGNQPQHF. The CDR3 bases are TGTGCCATCAGTTCATTGTGGGGGGTCGGCAATCAGCCCCAGCATTTT.

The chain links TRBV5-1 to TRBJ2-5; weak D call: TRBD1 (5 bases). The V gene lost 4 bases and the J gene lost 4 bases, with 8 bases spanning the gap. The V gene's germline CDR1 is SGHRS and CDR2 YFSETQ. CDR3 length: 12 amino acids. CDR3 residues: CASSLRGETQYF. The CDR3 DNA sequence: TGCGCCAGCAGCCTAAGGGGAGAGACCCAGTACTTC.

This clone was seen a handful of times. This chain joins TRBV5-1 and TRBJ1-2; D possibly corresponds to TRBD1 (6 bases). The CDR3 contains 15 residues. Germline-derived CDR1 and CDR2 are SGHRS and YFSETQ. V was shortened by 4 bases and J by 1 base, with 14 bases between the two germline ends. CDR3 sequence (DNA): TGCGCCAGCAGCGCGGGGGGGGCTCTTAACTATGGCTACACCTTC. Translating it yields CASSAGGALNYGYTF.

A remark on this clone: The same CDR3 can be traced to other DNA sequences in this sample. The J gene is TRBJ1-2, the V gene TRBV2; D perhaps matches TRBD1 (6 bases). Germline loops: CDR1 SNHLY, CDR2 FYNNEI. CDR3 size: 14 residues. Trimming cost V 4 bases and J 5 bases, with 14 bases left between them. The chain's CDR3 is CASSGQGRGYGYTF. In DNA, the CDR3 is TGTGCCAGCAGTGGGCAGGGCAGGGGATATGGCTACACCTTC.

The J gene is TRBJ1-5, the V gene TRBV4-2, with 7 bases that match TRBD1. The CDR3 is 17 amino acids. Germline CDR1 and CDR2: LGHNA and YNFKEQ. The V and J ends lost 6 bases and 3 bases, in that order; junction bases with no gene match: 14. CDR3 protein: CASSPESARGFNQPQHF. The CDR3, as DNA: TGTGCCAGCAGTCCCGAATCGGCCAGGGGGTTCAATCAGCCCCAGCATTTT.

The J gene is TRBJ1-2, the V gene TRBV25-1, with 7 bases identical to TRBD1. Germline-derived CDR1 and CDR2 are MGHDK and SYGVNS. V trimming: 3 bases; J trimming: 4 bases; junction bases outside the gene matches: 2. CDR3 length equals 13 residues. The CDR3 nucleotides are TGTGCCAGCAGTGAGACAGGGTTCTATGGCTACACCTTC. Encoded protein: CASSETGFYGYTF.

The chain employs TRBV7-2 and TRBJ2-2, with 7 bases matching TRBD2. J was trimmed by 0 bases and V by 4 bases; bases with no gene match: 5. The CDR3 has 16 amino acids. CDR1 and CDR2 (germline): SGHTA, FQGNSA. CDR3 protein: CASSYASGPNTGELFF. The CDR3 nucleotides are TGTGCCAGCAGCTACGCTAGCGGACCGAACACCGGGGAGCTGTTTTTT. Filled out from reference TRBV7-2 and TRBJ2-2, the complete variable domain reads GAGVSQSPSNKVTEKGKDVELRCDPISGHTALYWYRQSLGQGLEFLIYFQGNSAPDKSGLPSDRFSAERTGGSVSTLTIQRTQQEDSAVYLCASSYASGPNTGELFFGEGSRLTVL.

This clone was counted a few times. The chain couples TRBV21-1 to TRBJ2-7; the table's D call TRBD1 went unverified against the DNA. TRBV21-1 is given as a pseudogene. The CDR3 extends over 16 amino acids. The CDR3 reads CASSKAGTGGSYEQYF. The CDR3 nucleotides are TGTGCCAGCAGCAAAGCCGGGACAGGGGGATCCTACGAGCAGTACTTC.

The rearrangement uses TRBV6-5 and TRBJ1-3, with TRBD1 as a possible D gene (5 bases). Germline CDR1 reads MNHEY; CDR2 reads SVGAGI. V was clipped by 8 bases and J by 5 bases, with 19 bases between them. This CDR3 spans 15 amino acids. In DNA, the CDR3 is TGTGCCAGCCACTTTTTTACAGGAACAAGAAACACCATATATTTT. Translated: CASHFFTGTRNTIYF.

The DNA for the CDR3 is TGCGCCAGCAGCTATAACTATATTACAGATACGCAGTATTTT. Protein sequence: CASSYNYITDTQYF. This sequence joins TRBV5-1 and TRBJ2-3; D gene uncertain. The ends were cut back, 3 bases at V and 3 bases at J, with 11 bases in the middle. Germline CDR1 and CDR2: SGHRS and YFSETQ. This CDR3 is built from 14 residues.

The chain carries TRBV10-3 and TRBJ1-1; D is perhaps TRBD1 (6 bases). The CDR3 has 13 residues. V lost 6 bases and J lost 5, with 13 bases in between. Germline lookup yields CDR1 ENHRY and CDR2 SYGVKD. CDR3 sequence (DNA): TGTGCCATCAGCACTCCTCAGGGGACTGAAGCTTTCTTT. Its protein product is CAISTPQGTEAFF.

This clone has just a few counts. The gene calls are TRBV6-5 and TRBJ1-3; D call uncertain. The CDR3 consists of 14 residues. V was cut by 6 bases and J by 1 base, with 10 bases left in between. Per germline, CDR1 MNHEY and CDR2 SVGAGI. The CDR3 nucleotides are TGTGCCAGCAGGATCAATCGGTCTGGAAACACCATATATTTT. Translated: CASRINRSGNTIYF.

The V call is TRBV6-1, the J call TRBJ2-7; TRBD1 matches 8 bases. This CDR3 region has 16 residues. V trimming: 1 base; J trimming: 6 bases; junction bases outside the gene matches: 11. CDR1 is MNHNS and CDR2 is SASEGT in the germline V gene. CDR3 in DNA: TGTGCCAGCAGTGAAGGTACAGGGGGTTGGGTCCGCGAGCAGTACTTC. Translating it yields CASSEGTGGWVREQYF.

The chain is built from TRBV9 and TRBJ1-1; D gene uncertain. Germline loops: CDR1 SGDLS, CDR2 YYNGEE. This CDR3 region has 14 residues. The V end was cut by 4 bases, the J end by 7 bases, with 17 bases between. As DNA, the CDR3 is TGTGCCAGCAGCCCCCGACTGGAGCCTTATGAAGCTTTCTTT. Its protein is CASSPRLEPYEAFF.

The CDR3 sequence: CASSPSPGQENQPQHF. As DNA, the CDR3 is TGTGCCAGCTCCCCCTCCCCGGGACAGGAAAATCAGCCCCAGCATTTT. J is TRBJ1-5 and V is TRBV18, with TRBD1 identical over 8 bases. Germline V gene sequence: CDR1 KGHSH, CDR2 LQKENI. V gave up 6 bases and J gave up 4 bases; unmatched junction bases: 11. The CDR3 extends over 16 amino acids.

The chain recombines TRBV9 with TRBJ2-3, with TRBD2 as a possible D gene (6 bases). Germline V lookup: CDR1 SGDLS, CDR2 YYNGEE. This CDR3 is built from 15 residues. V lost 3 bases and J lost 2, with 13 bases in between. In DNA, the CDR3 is TGTGCCAGCAGCGCCGACGGGACTTTCACAGATACGCAGTATTTT. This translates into CASSADGTFTDTQYF.